The clone carrying this TCR beta chain showed up just a few times. The data originate from a study of blood T cells in healthy people across ages. Trimming pared 3 bases from V and 10 bases from J, leaving 16 bases between. The CDR3 length is 15 residues. CDR1 is MGHDK, CDR2 SYGVNS, per germline. A J-beta primer mix and a sample-barcoded 5' primer were used in a second PCR of roughly 6 to 11 cycles. The yield of each sample was at least 2.5 million CDR3-containing paired-end reads. TCRdb used MiXCR to reprocess the 5' RACE reads, holding one entry per CDR3 protein. Of roughly 800,000 distinct CDR3 sequences detected, roughly 25% appear once; the ten largest clones hold just under 9.5%. In addition, the sample was reused for a study of T cells of mothers and their children. From that paper: The sample comes from roughly 9 healthy Caucasian donors: mothers and children.

The sequenced sample was blood. J is TRBJ1-6 and V is TRBV25-1; D is perhaps TRBD1 (5 bases). The source is a boy younger than 18 in good health. Here the CDR3 DNA reads TGTGCCAGCAGTGACCGGGGCCGGAGGGAATCACCCCTCCACTTT. Protein product: CASSDRGRRESPLHF.